This T cell receptor beta chain was captured by sequencing in a study of human T cells and chemical hapten exposure. For the study at large: Patch testing was performed with 0.01% DPC on the upper back, with reading at 6 days. Study-wide results and limits: Expanded TCRs grouped into significantly more large CDR3 similarity clusters than controls produced.

This clonotype occurred a few times. What it binds is not known. TCRdb itself ran the RACE reads through MiXCR, one entry per CDR3 protein. The sample has roughly 380,000 distinct CDR3 sequences; roughly 5% are singletons. Germline lookup yields CDR1 KGHSH and CDR2 LQKENI. Unmatched junction bases numbered 5, after V lost 2 bases and J lost 6 bases. This CDR3 comprises 14 residues. Time point noted: pre-sensitization, week 0. As for treatment: therapeutic diphenylcyclopropenone sensitization with weekly scalp DPC. The receptor's source is a woman in her forties or fifties with alopecia areata. Some clones in this sample may be carry-over from other donors' samples. This chain links TRBV18 with TRBJ1-2, with 8 bases matching TRBD1. The sample consisted of whole blood, taken in connection with sensitization to the hapten diphenylcyclopropenone (DPC). In DNA form, the CDR3 reads TGTGCCAGCTCACCAAGACAGGGGAAAAATGGCTACACCTTC. Its translation: CASSPRQGKNGYTF.